The next 24 T cell receptor beta chains were all read from a single sample in a study of blood T cell repertoires in COVID-19. Measured with immunoSEQ multiplex PCR; TCRdb has only the in-frame clones, and not every one. The profile covers 200,000 or so clones, with around four fifths appearing a single time and 6.5% to 7% taken by the ten largest. The source material was peripheral blood. All receptors derive from a human donor with acute or convalescent COVID-19. The donor label of this sample is uncertain.

The genes are TRBV28 and TRBJ1-5; tentative D call: TRBD1 (5 bases). The CDR3 contains 13 residues. Germline V gene data show CDR1 as MDHEN and CDR2 as SYDVKM. Trimming took 6 bases from V and 2 from J, leaving 8 bases between them. The CDR3 DNA reads TGTGCCAGCAGCCAGACAGGCAATCAGCCCCAGCATTTT. Translation: CASSQTGNQPQHF.

The chain carries TRBV7-3 and TRBJ1-2, with unresolved D. This CDR3 is 13 amino acids long. V was pared by 0 bases and J by 4 bases, with 6 bases between. CDR1 is SGHTA and CDR2 is FQGTGA in the germline V gene. CDR3 in DNA: TGTGCCAGCAGCTTAACGGCAGTCTATGGCTACACCTTC. This encodes CASSLTAVYGYTF.

The V call is TRBV5-1, the J call TRBJ2-1, with D maybe TRBD2 (5 bases). The V gene lost 0 bases and the J gene lost 6 bases, with 10 bases spanning the gap. The CDR3 sequence is 14 residues long. Germline loops: CDR1 SGHRS, CDR2 YFSETQ. The CDR3 nucleotides are TGCGCCAGCAGCTTGGTTGGGAGTCGCAATGAGCAGTTCTTC. Translation gives CASSLVGSRNEQFF.

This chain links TRBV5-1 with TRBJ2-1; a weak D match, TRBD2 (5 bases). The V gene's germline CDR1 is SGHRS and CDR2 YFSETQ. The CDR3 totals 15 residues. V lost 5 bases and J 2 bases, leaving 14 bases between the germline ends. The CDR3 protein is CASRTSGSAYNEQFF. DNA for the CDR3: TGCGCCAGCAGAACCTCGGGATCCGCCTACAATGAGCAGTTCTTC.

V and J are TRBV7-9 and TRBJ1-4, with D tentatively TRBD1 (6 bases). The length of the CDR3 is 13 residues. Trimming removed 7 bases at V and 8 bases at J, with 14 bases between. CDR1 is SEHNR and CDR2 is FQNEAQ in the germline V gene (reference sequence). CDR3 sequence: CASTGVGPEKLFF. The CDR3 DNA reads as TGTGCCAGCACAGGGGTGGGCCCAGAAAAACTGTTTTTT.

The J gene is TRBJ2-5, the V gene TRBV28, with D maybe TRBD2 (5 bases). This CDR3 has 12 amino acids. CDR1 is MDHEN and CDR2 is SYDVKM in the germline V gene. V lost 1 base and J 7 bases, leaving 7 bases between the germline ends. In DNA form, the CDR3 reads TGTGCCAGCAGTTTATCGGGGAGGACCCAGTACTTC. Protein product: CASSLSGRTQYF. Drawing the rest from reference TRBV28 and TRBJ2-5, the complete variable domain is DVKVTQSSRYLVKRTGEKVFLECVQDMDHENMFWYRQDPGLGLRLIYFSYDVKMKEKGDIPEGYSVSREKKERFSLILESASTNQTSMYLCASSLSGRTQYFGPGTRLLVL.

This clone was recorded only once. The CDR3 DNA reads TGTGCCAGTAGTACGTCCGGGTCCTACCCCTACAATGAGCAGTTCTTC. Translating it yields CASSTSGSYPYNEQFF. This chain joins TRBV19 and TRBJ2-1, with unresolved D. V lost 4 bases and J lost 2, with 15 bases in between. The CDR3 loop spans 16 amino acids. Germline V lookup: CDR1 LNHDA, CDR2 SQIVND (reference sequence).

The chain recombines TRBV29-1 with TRBJ2-1, with D possibly being TRBD2 (5 bases). The CDR3 is made up of 14 amino acids. Germline values: CDR1 SQVTM, CDR2 ANQGSEA. Trimming took off 1 base at V and 6 bases at J, with 13 bases between the two ends. Here the CDR3 reads CSVEVSSKSNEQFF. CDR3 nucleotides: TGCAGCGTTGAAGTTTCTAGCAAATCCAATGAGCAGTTCTTC.

The chain couples TRBV21-1 to TRBJ2-7; the tabulated D call, TRBD2, remains unverified against the DNA. TRBV21-1 represents a pseudogene. CDR3 length equals 15 residues. CDR3 bases: TGTGCCCAGAGGGGGGGAGGATCGGTGGTCTACGAGCAGTACTTC. It translates to CAQRGGGSVVYEQYF.

The chain recombines TRBV2 with TRBJ1-4; D gene unclear. Germline V CDR1 and CDR2: SNHLY, FYNNEI. The CDR3 totals 14 residues. The V end was cut by 6 bases, the J end by 0 bases, with 8 bases between. The CDR3 here is CASRPGATNEKLFF. In nucleotides, the CDR3 is TGTGCCAGCAGGCCAGGTGCAACTAATGAAAAACTGTTTTTT.

The chain has TRBV19 and TRBJ2-7, with a possible D match to TRBD2 (5 bases). The CDR3 has 15 residues. From germline, CDR1 is LNHDA and CDR2 SQIVND (reference sequence). V was cut by 3 bases and J by 6 bases, with 18 bases left in between. The CDR3 here is CASSMRAVSNPEQYF. CDR3 coding DNA: TGTGCCAGTAGTATGAGGGCCGTCTCAAACCCCGAGCAGTACTTC.

This chain connects TRBV28 to TRBJ2-1; 10 bases agree with TRBD2. V shed 6 bases, J shed 10 bases, and the junction held 6 bases outside the gene matches. Germline loops: CDR1 MDHEN, CDR2 SYDVKM. The CDR3 consists of 13 residues. This CDR3 reads CASRKRAGGEQFF. For the CDR3, the DNA is TGTGCCAGCAGGAAAAGAGCGGGAGGGGAGCAGTTCTTC. The full variable domain, rest sourced from reference TRBV28 and TRBJ2-1, is DVKVTQSSRYLVKRTGEKVFLECVQDMDHENMFWYRQDPGLGLRLIYFSYDVKMKEKGDIPEGYSVSREKKERFSLILESASTNQTSMYLCASRKRAGGEQFFGPGTRLTVL.

The rearrangement joins TRBV20-1 to TRBJ2-1; D call uncertain. The V and J ends lost 6 bases and 7 bases respectively, with 10 bases between them. This CDR3 contains 11 residues. Germline V lookup: CDR1 DFQATT, CDR2 SNEGSKA (reference sequence). CDR3 nucleotides: TGCAGTGCAAGCCAAGATAATGAGCAGTTCTTC. It codes for CSASQDNEQFF.

The CDR3 DNA follows: TGTGCCAGCAGCTTAGACAGGACAGGTTTCACTGAAGCTTTCTTT. It codes for CASSLDRTGFTEAFF. This chain uses TRBV7-2 with TRBJ1-1; 7 bases fit TRBD1. The V and J ends lost 1 base and 4 bases, in that order; junction bases with no gene match: 6. This CDR3 spans 15 amino acids. Germline-derived CDR1 and CDR2 are SGHTA and FQGNSA.

V and J are TRBV11-2 and TRBJ2-7, with 14 bases aligning to TRBD2. Germline CDR1 and CDR2: SGHAT and FQNNGV. This CDR3 spans 13 amino acids. The J segment lost 12 bases and the V segment lost 4 bases, leaving 5 bases of the junction unmatched. DNA of the CDR3: TGTGCCAGCAGCTCGGGACTAGCGGGAGCGTGGTACTTC. It encodes CASSSGLAGAWYF.

V and J are TRBV19 and TRBJ2-5, with 11 bases matching TRBD1. The CDR3 runs 14 residues. Germline CDR1 reads LNHDA; CDR2 reads SQIVND (reference sequence). J was trimmed by 5 bases and V by 6 bases; bases with no gene match: 5. The DNA of the CDR3 is TGTGCCAGTAGGAGGACAGGGGGCTCCGAGACCCAGTACTTC. Translation: CASRRTGGSETQYF.

The CDR3 DNA is TGTGCCAGCAGTTCGGGGGGAACAGGGGGCTTCGAGCAGTACTTC. Amino acids: CASSSGGTGGFEQYF. The chain combines TRBV28 with TRBJ2-7, with 9 bases aligning to TRBD1. The CDR3 contains 15 residues. In germline, CDR1 is MDHEN, CDR2 SYDVKM. J lost 6 bases, V lost 4 bases, and 10 bases had no gene match.

As concerns this clone: The sample holds other DNA sequences that translate to the same CDR3. The rearrangement uses TRBV7-9 and TRBJ1-4, with no clear D. Germline lookup yields CDR1 SEHNR and CDR2 FQNEAQ (reference sequence). V lost 2 bases and J 7 bases, leaving 11 bases between the germline ends. The CDR3 covers 14 residues. CDR3 region: CASSLFEGGEKLFF. CDR3 in DNA: TGTGCCAGCAGCTTATTTGAAGGCGGTGAAAAACTGTTTTTT.

This clone appeared a few times. This chain links TRBV6-5 with TRBJ1-1; D is uncertain. The germline CDR1 and CDR2 sequences are MNHEY and SVGAGI. Trimming took off 5 bases at V and 7 bases at J, with 8 bases between the two ends. The CDR3 covers 11 residues. The CDR3 DNA follows: TGTGCCAGCAGTACTTACAGTGAAGCTTTCTTT. Amino acid sequence: CASSTYSEAFF.

The chain uses TRBV6-5 and TRBJ1-2, with 7 bases identical to TRBD1. From germline, CDR1 is MNHEY and CDR2 SVGAGI. The CDR3 is 13 residues long. Unmatched junction bases numbered 6, after V lost 7 bases and J lost 4 bases. CDR3 loop: CASTPGTVYGYTF. The CDR3 DNA is TGTGCCAGCACCCCGGGGACAGTCTATGGCTACACCTTC.

V is TRBV12-5 and J is TRBJ2-5, with 10 bases aligning to TRBD2. The CDR3 is made up of 15 amino acids. Looked up from germline, CDR1 is LGHNT and CDR2 is FRNRAP. With V trimmed by 2 bases and J by 5 bases, 5 bases remained unmatched. The CDR3 protein is CASGLSSGRVETQYF. The CDR3, as DNA: TGTGCTAGTGGTTTGTCGAGCGGGAGGGTCGAGACCCAGTACTTC.

The rearrangement joins TRBV7-8 to TRBJ1-1; D call uncertain. This CDR3 contains 12 residues. Germline assignment: CDR1 SGHVS and CDR2 FQNEAQ. V lost 2 bases and J 6 bases, leaving 7 bases between the germline ends. This chain's CDR3 is CASSLWEAEAFF. In nucleotides, the CDR3 is TGTGCCAGCAGCTTATGGGAGGCTGAAGCTTTCTTT.

The rearrangement links TRBV7-6 to TRBJ1-1; D gene unclear. This CDR3 is built from 14 residues. The germline gives CDR1 SGHVS, CDR2 FNYEAQ. Deletions cut 2 bases from V and 0 bases from J, with 7 bases between. The CDR3 region has the DNA TGTGCCAGCAGCTTATCTAGTCTGAACACTGAAGCTTTCTTT. It translates to CASSLSSLNTEAFF.

The rearrangement links TRBV7-6 to TRBJ2-1, with 8 bases lining up with TRBD1. The CDR3 totals 14 residues. The germline gives CDR1 SGHVS, CDR2 FNYEAQ. Trimming took 5 bases from V and 5 from J; bases not matched to a gene: 5. This CDR3 is CASSLTGVDNEQFF. DNA of the CDR3: TGTGCCAGCAGCCTGACAGGGGTGGACAATGAGCAGTTCTTC.